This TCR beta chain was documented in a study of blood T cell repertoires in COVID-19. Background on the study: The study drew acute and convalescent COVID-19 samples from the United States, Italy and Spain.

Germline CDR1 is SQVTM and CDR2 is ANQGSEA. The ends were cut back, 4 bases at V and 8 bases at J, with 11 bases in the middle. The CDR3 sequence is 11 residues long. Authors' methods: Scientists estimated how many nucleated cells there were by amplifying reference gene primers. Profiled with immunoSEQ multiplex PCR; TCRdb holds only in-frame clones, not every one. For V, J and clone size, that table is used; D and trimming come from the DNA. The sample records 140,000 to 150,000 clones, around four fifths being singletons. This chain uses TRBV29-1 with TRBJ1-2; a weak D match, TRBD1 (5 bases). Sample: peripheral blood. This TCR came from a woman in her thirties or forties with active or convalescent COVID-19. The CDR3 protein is CSVGGYSGYTF. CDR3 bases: TGCAGCGTTGGGGGCTACTCGGGCTACACCTTC. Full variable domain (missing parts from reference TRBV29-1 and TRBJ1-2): SAVISQKPSRDICQRGTSLTIQCQVDSQVTMMFWYRQQPGQSLTLIATANQGSEATYESGFVIDKFPISRPNLTFSTLTVSNMSPEDSSIYLCSVGGYSGYTFGSGTRLTVV.